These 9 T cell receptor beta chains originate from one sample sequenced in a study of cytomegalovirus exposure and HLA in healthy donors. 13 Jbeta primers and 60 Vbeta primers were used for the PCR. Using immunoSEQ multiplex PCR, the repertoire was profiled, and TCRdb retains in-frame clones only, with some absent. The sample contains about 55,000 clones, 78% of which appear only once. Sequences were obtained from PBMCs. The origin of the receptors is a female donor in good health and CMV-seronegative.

As DNA, the CDR3 is TGTGCCTCCCCGACAGGGCTCCTACCCCGCTATGGCTACACCTTC. Its translation: CASPTGLLPRYGYTF. V is TRBV30 and J is TRBJ1-2; 7 nucleotides match TRBD1. V lost 7 bases, J lost 4 bases, and 15 bases stayed unmatched. CDR3 length: 15 amino acids. Looked up from germline, CDR1 is GTSNPN and CDR2 is SVGIG (reference sequence).

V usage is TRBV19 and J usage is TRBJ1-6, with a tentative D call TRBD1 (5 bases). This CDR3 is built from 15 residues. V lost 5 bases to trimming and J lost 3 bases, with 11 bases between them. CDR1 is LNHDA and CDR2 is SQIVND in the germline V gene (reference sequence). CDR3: CASSSRGGYNSPLHF. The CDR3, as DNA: TGTGCCAGTAGTTCCCGGGGGGGCTATAATTCACCCCTCCACTTT. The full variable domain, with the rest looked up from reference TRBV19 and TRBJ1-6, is DGGITQSPKYLFRKEGQNVTLSCEQNLNHDAMYWYRQDPGQGLRLIYYSQIVNDFQKGDIAEGYSVSREKKESFPLTVTSAQKNPTAFYLCASSSRGGYNSPLHFGNGTRLTVT.

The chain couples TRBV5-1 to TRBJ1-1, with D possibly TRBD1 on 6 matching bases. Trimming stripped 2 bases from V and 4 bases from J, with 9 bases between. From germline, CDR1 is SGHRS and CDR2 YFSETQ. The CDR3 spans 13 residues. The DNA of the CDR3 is TGCGCCAGCAGCTTAAGGGGGGGCACTGAAGCTTTCTTT. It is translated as CASSLRGGTEAFF. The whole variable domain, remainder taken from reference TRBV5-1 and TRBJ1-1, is KAGVTQTPRYLIKTRGQQVTLSCSPISGHRSVSWYQQTPGQGLQFLFEYFSETQRNKGNFPGRFSGRQFSNSRSEMNVSTLELGDSALYLCASSLRGGTEAFFGQGTRLTVV.

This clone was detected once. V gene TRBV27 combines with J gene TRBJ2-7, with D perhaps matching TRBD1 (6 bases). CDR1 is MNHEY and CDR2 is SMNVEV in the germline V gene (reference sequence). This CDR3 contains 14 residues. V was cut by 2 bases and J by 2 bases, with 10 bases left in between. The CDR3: CASSLTRDTYEQYF. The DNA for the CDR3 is TGTGCCAGCAGTTTAACAAGGGACACCTACGAGCAGTACTTC.

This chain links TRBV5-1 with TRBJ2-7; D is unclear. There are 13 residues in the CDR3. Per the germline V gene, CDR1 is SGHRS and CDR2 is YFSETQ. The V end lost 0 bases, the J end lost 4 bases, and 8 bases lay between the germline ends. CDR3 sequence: CASSLGQIYEQYF. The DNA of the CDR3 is TGCGCCAGCAGCTTGGGACAAATATACGAGCAGTACTTC.

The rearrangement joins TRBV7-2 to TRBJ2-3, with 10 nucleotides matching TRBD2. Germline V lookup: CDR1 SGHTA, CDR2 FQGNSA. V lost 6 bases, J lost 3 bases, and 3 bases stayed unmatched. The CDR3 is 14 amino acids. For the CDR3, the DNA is TGTGCCAGCAGACTAGCGGGGAATACAGATACGCAGTATTTT. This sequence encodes CASRLAGNTDTQYF.

The CDR3 DNA follows: TGCAGCTCCCTAACGGGCACTGAAGCTTTCTTT. Translation: CSSLTGTEAFF. The chain links TRBV29-1 to TRBJ1-1; D gene uncertain. Germline CDR1 SQVTM, CDR2 ANQGSEA. The CDR3 totals 11 residues. Trimming took 8 bases from V and 4 from J, leaving 11 bases between them.

The CDR3 region has the DNA TGTGCCAGCAGCTTGGGCGGGTTTGTCGACGAGCAGTACTTC. It translates to CASSLGGFVDEQYF. This chain links TRBV5-6 with TRBJ2-7; D is possibly TRBD2 (5 bases). V lost 0 bases and J lost 5, with 12 bases in between. CDR3 length equals 14 residues. From germline, CDR1 is SGHDT and CDR2 YYEEEE.

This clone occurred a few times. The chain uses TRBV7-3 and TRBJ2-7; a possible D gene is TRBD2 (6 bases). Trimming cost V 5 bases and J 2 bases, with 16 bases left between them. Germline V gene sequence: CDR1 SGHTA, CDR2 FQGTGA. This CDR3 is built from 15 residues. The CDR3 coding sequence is TGTGCCAGCAGCGTAGCGGACACGGGCACCTACGAGCAGTACTTC. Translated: CASSVADTGTYEQYF.